This record covers a single T cell receptor beta chain. The antigen remains unidentified. The entry originates in a study of cytomegalovirus exposure and HLA in healthy donors. PCR was performed using 60 Vbeta and 13 Jbeta primers. Assay used: immunoSEQ multiplex PCR; TCRdb lists only in-frame clones, some missing. The data contain over 150,000 clones, more than 70% of them singletons. This CDR3 spans 16 amino acids. The germline V gene encodes CDR1 MGHRA and CDR2 YSYEKL. V lost 0 bases and J 4 bases, leaving 15 bases between the germline ends. Study findings and constraints: About 87% or about 30% of the time was how often most TCR beta V segments were productive, according to an earlier analysis.

The rearrangement uses TRBV4-1 and TRBJ1-1; D ambiguous. This sequence originates from a woman in her 40s in good health and CMV-seropositive. Sequenced input: PBMCs. CDR3 sequence: CASSQEGGPRSTEAFF. In DNA form, the CDR3 reads TGCGCCAGCAGCCAAGAAGGAGGACCGCGGAGCACTGAAGCTTTCTTT.